The present T cell receptor beta chain was sequenced within a study of OX40 agonist ivuxolimab in advanced cancers. The CDR3 has 11 amino acids. Trimming stripped 7 bases from V and 7 bases from J, with 11 bases between. Germline-derived CDR1 and CDR2 are MGHDK and SYGVNS. Method: immunoSEQ multiplex PCR; TCRdb's copy keeps in-frame clones and lacks some. Of nearly 80,000 clones detected, 70% to 90% appear once; the ten largest clones hold just under 25%. The clonotype originates from an adult with an advanced solid tumor such as melanoma, head and neck, liver or kidney cancer. The chain employs TRBV25-1 and TRBJ2-7; the D gene is possibly TRBD2 (7 bases). The material was CD4+ or CD8+ T cells sorted from blood, obtained in a trial of the OX40 agonist ivuxolimab. The DNA for the CDR3 is TGTGCCAGCAATAGGGGGGGGGAGCAGTACTTC. Translating it yields CASNRGGEQYF.